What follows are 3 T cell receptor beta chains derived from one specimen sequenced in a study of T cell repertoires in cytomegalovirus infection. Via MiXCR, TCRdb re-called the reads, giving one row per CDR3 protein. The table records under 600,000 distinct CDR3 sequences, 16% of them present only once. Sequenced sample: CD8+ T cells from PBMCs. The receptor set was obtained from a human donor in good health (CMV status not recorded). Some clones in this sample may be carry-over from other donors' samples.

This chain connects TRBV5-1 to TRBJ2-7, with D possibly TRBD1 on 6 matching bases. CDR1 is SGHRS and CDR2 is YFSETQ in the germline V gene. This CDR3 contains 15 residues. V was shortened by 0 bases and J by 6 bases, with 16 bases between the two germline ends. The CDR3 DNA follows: TGCGCCAGCAGCTTGGTATCAGGGGTAGGAAGCGAGCAGTACTTC. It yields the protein CASSLVSGVGSEQYF.

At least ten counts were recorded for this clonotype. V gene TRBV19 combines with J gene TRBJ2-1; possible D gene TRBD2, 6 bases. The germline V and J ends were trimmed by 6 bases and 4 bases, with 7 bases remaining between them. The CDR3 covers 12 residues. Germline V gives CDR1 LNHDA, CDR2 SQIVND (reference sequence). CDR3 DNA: TGTGCCAGTAGCGGGGGTTACAATGAGCAGTTCTTC. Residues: CASSGGYNEQFF.

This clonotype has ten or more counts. CDR3 coding DNA: TGTGCCAGCAGTTGGGACAGGGCGAGACAGCCCCAGCATTTT. As protein: CASSWDRARQPQHF. The chain couples TRBV27 to TRBJ1-5, with 9 bases fitting TRBD1. V gave up 4 bases and J gave up 7 bases; unmatched junction bases: 5. This CDR3 spans 14 amino acids. Germline CDR1 and CDR2: MNHEY and SMNVEV (reference sequence).